This entry lists 31 T cell receptor beta chains sequenced from one sample in a study of response to subunit inactivated influenza vaccine. TCRdb passed the RT-PCR reads through MiXCR, listing each CDR3 protein once. The table includes roughly 630,000 distinct CDR3 sequences, 13% to 15% detected once. The sample was PBMCs from blood, taken 14 days before vaccination. The receptor set was obtained from a man aged 50 to 60 who received an inactivated influenza vaccine.

This chain uses TRBV5-1 with TRBJ2-2; TRBD1 or TRBD2 may be the D gene (5 bases each). V lost 4 bases and J 4 bases, leaving 14 bases between the germline ends. Germline-derived CDR1 and CDR2 are SGHRS and YFSETQ. The CDR3 spans 15 residues. As DNA, the CDR3 is TGCGCCAGCAGCCCGGGACCTAGCACCACCGGGGAGCTGTTTTTT. It is translated as CASSPGPSTTGELFF.

This clonotype was seen ten or more times. One end of the junction does not line up with germline, which may come from a read error. This chain uses TRBV28 with TRBJ2-3; D not certain. Germline V CDR1 and CDR2: MDHEN, SYDVKM. CDR3 length equals 14 residues. CDR3 coding DNA: TGTGCCAGCACTTTATTTCCGAGCACAGATACGCAGTATTTT. Translated, it gives CASTLFPSTDTQYF.

This clonotype has more than one count but fewer than ten. This chain's CDR3 is CASSVGLPQETQYF. The CDR3 nucleotides are TGTGCCAGCAGTGTTGGACTACCCCAAGAGACCCAGTACTTC. The rearrangement joins TRBV2 to TRBJ2-5, with D possibly being TRBD2 (6 bases). Germline CDR1 and CDR2: SNHLY and FYNNEI. This CDR3 has 14 residues. Trimming left V 4 bases short and J 1 base short, with 10 bases between.

This chain joins TRBV11-2 and TRBJ2-7; D perhaps matches TRBD1 (5 bases). The CDR3 runs to 11 residues. In germline, CDR1 is SGHAT, CDR2 FQNNGV. V was trimmed by 6 bases and J by 6 bases, leaving 9 bases between them. The DNA of the CDR3 is TGTGCCAGCAGGGTGGGGCTCGAGCAGTACTTC. Encoded protein: CASRVGLEQYF.

The chain combines TRBV4-3 with TRBJ2-1, with TRBD2 matching 9 bases. J was trimmed by 0 bases and V by 4 bases; bases with no gene match: 7. Per the germline V gene, CDR1 is LGHNA and CDR2 is YSLEER. The length of the CDR3 is 17 residues. The CDR3 DNA is TGCGCCAGCAGCCGGAGACTAGCGGAGCTCTCCTACAATGAGCAGTTCTTC. Translated: CASSRRLAELSYNEQFF.

This clonotype was recorded many times. The chain links TRBV6-1 to TRBJ2-3; 7 bases agree with TRBD1. CDR3 length: 15 amino acids. V was pared by 6 bases and J by 3 bases, with 9 bases of the junction left unmatched. Germline loops: CDR1 MNHNS, CDR2 SASEGT. Here the CDR3 DNA reads TGTGCCAGCAGCCCTCTGGGACAGAAGACAGATACGCAGTATTTT. Translating it yields CASSPLGQKTDTQYF.

This clonotype was found a few times. The V and J genes are TRBV20-1 and TRBJ1-6, with D hard to call. Germline CDR1 and CDR2: DFQATT and SNEGSKA (reference sequence). This CDR3 region has 13 residues. Trimming shortened V by 3 bases and J by 4 bases, and 7 bases separated the two germline ends. The CDR3 DNA follows: TGCAGTGCTAGTGACCGATATAATTCACCCCTCCACTTT. This encodes CSASDRYNSPLHF.

The sample holds a few counts of this clonotype. The V gene is TRBV6-2 or TRBV6-3, the J gene TRBJ1-5, with a weak D call TRBD1 (6 bases). V was shortened by 2 bases and J by 7 bases, with 9 bases between the two germline ends. CDR3 length: 13 amino acids. CDR1 is MNHEY, CDR2 SVGEGT, per germline. The CDR3, as DNA: TGTGCCAGCAGTTACGGAGGGGGACAGCCCCAGCATTTT. It specifies CASSYGGGQPQHF.

The chain has TRBV19 and TRBJ2-2; possible D gene TRBD2, 6 bases. Between the trimmed V and J ends, which lost 8 bases and 6 bases, there was a span of 19 bases. There are 15 residues in the CDR3. Per germline, CDR1 LNHDA and CDR2 SQIVND (reference sequence). The CDR3 DNA is TGTGCCAGTCGGCTCGGCGGGAAAATCGCCGGGGAGCTGTTTTTT. This codes for CASRLGGKIAGELFF.

This clonotype was observed once. The junction does not match germline at one end; this may be a read error. CDR3 nucleotide sequence: TGCGGTGCTAGAGATCGAGGAGAGAGCAATCAGCCCCAGCATTTT. Residues: CGARDRGESNQPQHF. The chain recombines TRBV20-1 with TRBJ1-5, with D uncertain. The CDR3 runs 15 residues. Germline CDR1 and CDR2: DFQATT and SNEGSKA (reference sequence).

This sequence joins TRBV11-1 and TRBJ2-5, with 14 bases that match TRBD2. This CDR3 has 19 amino acids. Germline-derived CDR1 and CDR2 are SGHAT and FQDESV (reference sequence). Trimming cost V 5 bases and J 5 bases; bases outside gene matches: 16. The chain's CDR3 is CASSPPAGLAGGVVETQYF. DNA of the CDR3: TGTGCCAGCAGCCCACCAGCTGGACTAGCGGGAGGTGTGGTGGAGACCCAGTACTTC.

This clonotype was found a few times. The chain couples TRBV10-3 to TRBJ2-2, with TRBD2 matching over 13 bases. The CDR3 consists of 18 residues. J gave up 2 bases and V 7 bases, and 10 bases lay outside the gene matches. Germline loops: CDR1 ENHRY, CDR2 SYGVKD. The CDR3 coding sequence is TGTGCCATCAACCGACTAGCGGGGGGCACCGATAACACCGGGGAGCTGTTTTTT. This gives the protein CAINRLAGGTDNTGELFF.

The chain couples TRBV7-8 to TRBJ2-1; TRBD2 matches at 13 bases. Looked up from germline, CDR1 is SGHVS and CDR2 is FQNEAQ. V shed 2 bases, J shed 7 bases, and the junction held 17 bases outside the gene matches. The CDR3 consists of 20 residues. In DNA, the CDR3 is TGTGCCAGCAGCTTAAGGGGAGGGACTAGCGGGGTTCTGATGGAGAATGAGCAGTTCTTC. Protein product: CASSLRGGTSGVLMENEQFF.

CDR3 DNA: TGTGCCAGCAGCTATCGAACCGGGACTAGTAGCGCAGATACGCAGTATTTT. Amino acids: CASSYRTGTSSADTQYF. This rearrangement joins TRBV13 to TRBJ2-3; 8 bases map to TRBD2. V lost 4 bases, J lost 4 bases, and 13 bases stayed unmatched. This CDR3 has 17 amino acids. CDR1 is PRHDT and CDR2 is FYEKMQ in the germline V gene (reference sequence).

The chain has TRBV5-4 and TRBJ1-4; D gene unclear. CDR1 and CDR2 (germline): SGHNT, YYREEE (reference sequence). V was pared by 0 bases and J by 7 bases, with 7 bases between. This CDR3 spans 13 amino acids. The CDR3 is CASSLGAVEKLFF. CDR3 in DNA: TGTGCCAGCAGCTTGGGTGCGGTTGAAAAACTGTTTTTT.

This clonotype was seen only a few times. V usage is TRBV12-3 or TRBV12-4 and J usage is TRBJ2-5, with 13 bases lining up with TRBD2. V was pared by 5 bases and J by 7 bases, with 7 bases of the junction left unmatched. This CDR3 is 15 amino acids long. CDR3 sequence: CASSPDGLAGATQYF. CDR3 nucleotides: TGTGCCAGCAGTCCGGACGGACTAGCGGGAGCGACCCAGTACTTC.

The gene calls are TRBV20-1 and TRBJ2-7, with 9 bases aligning to TRBD1. The ends lost 2 bases at V and 3 bases at J; junction bases unmatched: 8. Germline V gene sequence: CDR1 DFQATT, CDR2 SNEGSKA (reference sequence). This CDR3 contains 15 residues. CDR3 DNA sequence: TGCAGTGCTAGAAGCTCCGGGACAGGGATCTACGAGCAGTACTTC. Its translation is CSARSSGTGIYEQYF.

This clonotype has only a few counts. The rearrangement links TRBV11-2 to TRBJ1-3, with 7 positions matching TRBD1. CDR1 and CDR2 (germline): SGHAT, FQNNGV. V lost 1 base, J lost 3 bases, and 9 bases stayed unmatched. This CDR3 has 17 amino acids. CDR3 residues: CASSLGYLGQFGNTIYF. CDR3 DNA: TGTGCCAGCAGCTTAGGTTATTTGGGACAGTTTGGAAACACCATATATTTT.

This clonotype was seen more than once but under ten times. The genes are TRBV10-3 and TRBJ1-1, with TRBD1 identical over 11 bases. The V gene end was trimmed by 2 bases and the J gene end by 5 bases; junction bases not matched to a gene: 4. CDR1 and CDR2 from the germline V gene are ENHRY and SYGVKD. This CDR3 spans 15 amino acids. This chain's CDR3 is CAISEPGTGGTEAFF. CDR3 bases: TGTGCCATCAGTGAGCCGGGGACAGGGGGAACTGAAGCTTTCTTT.

This clonotype appeared a few times. The genes are TRBV10-3 and TRBJ2-1; 10 positions agree with TRBD2. The CDR3 length is 17 residues. The germline V gene encodes CDR1 ENHRY and CDR2 SYGVKD. The J segment lost 6 bases and the V segment lost 6 bases, leaving 14 bases of the junction unmatched. The CDR3 region has the DNA TGTGCCATCAGCGAGACCCCAGCGGGAGGGCCTCGCAATGAGCAGTTCTTC. This translates into CAISETPAGGPRNEQFF.

The gene calls are TRBV5-1 and TRBJ1-5, with TRBD1 matching 8 bases. Germline CDR1 and CDR2: SGHRS and YFSETQ. This CDR3 comprises 14 residues. J gave up 5 bases and V 2 bases, and 3 bases lay outside the gene matches. The CDR3: CASSFGQGDQPQHF. CDR3 coding DNA: TGCGCCAGCAGCTTCGGACAGGGAGATCAGCCCCAGCATTTT. Using reference TRBV5-1 and TRBJ1-5 for the parts outside the CDR3, the full variable domain is KAGVTQTPRYLIKTRGQQVTLSCSPISGHRSVSWYQQTPGQGLQFLFEYFSETQRNKGNFPGRFSGRQFSNSRSEMNVSTLELGDSALYLCASSFGQGDQPQHFGDGTRLSIL.

V is TRBV12-3 or TRBV12-4 and J is TRBJ2-4; D uncertain. V gave up 2 bases and J gave up 0 bases, with 8 bases separating them. The CDR3 extends over 15 amino acids. The DNA of the CDR3 is TGTGCCAGCAGTTTACACCGAGTAGCCAAAAACATTCAGTACTTC. Translating it yields CASSLHRVAKNIQYF.

This clonotype came up a few times. The chain employs TRBV7-9 and TRBJ2-1; no firm D call. The CDR3 covers 16 residues. Germline CDR1 and CDR2: SEHNR and FQNEAQ (reference sequence). V was clipped by 5 bases and J by 0 bases, with 14 bases between them. CDR3 sequence reads: CASSTQGLSSYNEQFF. CDR3 DNA: TGTGCCAGCAGCACCCAAGGGCTTAGCTCCTACAATGAGCAGTTCTTC.

At least ten counts were recorded for this clonotype. The chain employs TRBV6-2 or TRBV6-3 and TRBJ2-7; a weak D match, TRBD2 (5 bases). Germline CDR1 and CDR2: MNHEY and SVGEGT. The CDR3 is 13 amino acids. Trimming removed 1 base at V and 4 bases at J, with 8 bases between. CDR3 amino acids: CASSYYRGYEQYF. The DNA for the CDR3 is TGTGCCAGCAGTTACTACAGAGGGTACGAGCAGTACTTC.

The sample holds a few counts of this clonotype. This sequence joins TRBV4-3 and TRBJ2-7; D is perhaps TRBD2 (6 bases). Germline V lookup: CDR1 LGHNA, CDR2 YSLEER. Trimming cost V 0 bases and J 3 bases, with 9 bases left between them. CDR3 length equals 14 residues. The CDR3 DNA sequence: TGCGCCAGCAGCCAAGACCGGGGGATCTACGAGCAGTACTTC. Its protein product is CASSQDRGIYEQYF.

In this sample, this clonotype turned up a few times. This chain connects TRBV6-2 or TRBV6-3 to TRBJ2-7; possibly TRBD1 for D (6 bases). V lost 6 bases and J lost 2, with 14 bases in between. The CDR3 extends over 14 amino acids. In germline, CDR1 is MNHEY, CDR2 SVGEGT. The CDR3 region has the DNA TGTGCCAGCAGGACGTATGCAGGGGCCTACGAGCAGTACTTC. Its translation: CASRTYAGAYEQYF.

The chain combines TRBV4-3 with TRBJ2-2; no definite D call. The CDR3 consists of 15 residues. The V gene's germline CDR1 is LGHNA and CDR2 YSLEER. The germline V and J ends were trimmed by 5 bases and 0 bases, with 10 bases remaining between them. The CDR3 region is CASSYSHPNTGELFF. The CDR3, as DNA: TGCGCCAGCAGCTACTCCCACCCGAACACCGGGGAGCTGTTTTTT.

This clonotype was detected many times. The chain carries TRBV27 and TRBJ2-5, with D tentatively TRBD1 (6 bases). Between the trimmed V and J ends, which lost 9 bases and 3 bases, there was a span of 11 bases. This CDR3 contains 12 residues. CDR1 is MNHEY and CDR2 is SMNVEV in the germline V gene (reference sequence). The CDR3 bases are TGTGCCAGTGGACAGACCAAAGAGACCCAGTACTTC. Translated, it gives CASGQTKETQYF.

The chain carries TRBV7-2 and TRBJ2-3; D possibly corresponds to TRBD2 (6 bases). The CDR3 loop spans 17 amino acids. With 5 bases removed from V and 4 bases from J, the gap between germline ends came to 22 bases. Germline V gene data show CDR1 as SGHTA and CDR2 as FQGNSA. The CDR3 is CASSPRSSAGVADTQYF. CDR3 DNA sequence: TGTGCCAGCAGCCCCAGGTCTAGCGCCGGAGTCGCAGATACGCAGTATTTT.

A remark on this clonotype: Relative to the germline gene, one junction end is altered; a read error may explain this. The rearrangement links TRBV28 to TRBJ1-2; the D gene is possibly TRBD1 (5 bases). Germline V gene sequence: CDR1 MDHEN, CDR2 SYDVKM. This CDR3 region has 14 residues. The chain's CDR3 is CASRGLGKNYSYTF. Here the CDR3 DNA reads TGTGCCAGCAGGGGGCTCGGGAAGAACTATAGCTACACCTTC.

The CDR3 sequence is CASSPPVGTDTQYF. In DNA, the CDR3 is TGTGCCAGCAGCCCCCCGGTAGGGACAGATACGCAGTATTTT. V is TRBV5-6 and J is TRBJ2-3; D is unclear. Germline CDR1 SGHDT, CDR2 YYEEEE. The CDR3 has 14 residues. Trimming removed 4 bases at V and 3 bases at J, with 12 bases between.